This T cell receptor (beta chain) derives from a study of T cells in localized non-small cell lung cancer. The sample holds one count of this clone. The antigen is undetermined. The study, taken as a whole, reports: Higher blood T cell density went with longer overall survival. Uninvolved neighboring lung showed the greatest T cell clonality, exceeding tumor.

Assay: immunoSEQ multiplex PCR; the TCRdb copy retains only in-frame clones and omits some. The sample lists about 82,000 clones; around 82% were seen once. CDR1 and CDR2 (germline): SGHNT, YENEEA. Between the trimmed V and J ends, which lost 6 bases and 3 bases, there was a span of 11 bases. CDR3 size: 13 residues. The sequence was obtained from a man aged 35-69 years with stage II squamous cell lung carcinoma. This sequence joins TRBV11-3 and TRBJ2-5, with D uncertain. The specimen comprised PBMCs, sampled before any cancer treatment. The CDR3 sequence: CASRHRAEETQYF. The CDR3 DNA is TGTGCCAGCAGGCATAGAGCTGAAGAGACCCAGTACTTC.